Following are 10 T cell receptor beta chains from one sample sequenced in a study of T cell responses to AZD1222 COVID-19 vaccine. Here immunoSEQ multiplex PCR was the method, and the copy in TCRdb shows in-frame clones only, minus some. Of about 130,000 clones in the sample, more than 85% were seen once. Specimen: peripheral blood, collected on day 0 of AZD1222 vaccination. The source is an adult in good health.

The V gene is TRBV19, the J gene TRBJ2-7, with TRBD2 identical over 9 bases. This CDR3 contains 13 residues. Germline V gives CDR1 LNHDA, CDR2 SQIVND (reference sequence). Trimming removed 10 bases from V and 3 bases from J; junction bases left unmatched: 7. The CDR3 DNA follows: TGTGCCAAAGGACTAGCGTTTCGCTACGAGCAGTACTTC. As protein: CAKGLAFRYEQYF.

The genes are TRBV24-1 and TRBJ1-5; D may be TRBD1 (5 bases). The germline V gene encodes CDR1 KGHDR and CDR2 SFDVKD. Trimming cost V 9 bases and J 1 base, with 12 bases left between them. The CDR3 spans 14 residues. CDR3 loop: CATGTQGSNQPQHF. In DNA, the CDR3 is TGTGCCACCGGCACCCAGGGAAGCAATCAGCCCCAGCATTTT.

The chain has TRBV5-1 and TRBJ2-3; D is possibly TRBD2 (7 bases). V was trimmed by 0 bases and J by 2 bases, leaving 10 bases between them. The germline V gene encodes CDR1 SGHRS and CDR2 YFSETQ. This CDR3 spans 15 amino acids. CDR3: CASSLGGGATDTQYF. In DNA form, the CDR3 reads TGCGCCAGCAGCTTGGGAGGGGGGGCCACAGATACGCAGTATTTT.

The V call is TRBV11-3, the J call TRBJ2-1; 7 nucleotides match TRBD1. CDR1 and CDR2 from the germline V gene are SGHNT and YENEEA. This CDR3 spans 13 amino acids. J was trimmed by 5 bases and V by 5 bases; bases with no gene match: 3. CDR3 DNA: TGTGCCAGCAGCCGGGGACAGCACAATGAGCAGTTCTTC. Translated: CASSRGQHNEQFF.

V and J are TRBV6-5 and TRBJ1-1, with D possibly matching TRBD1 (5 bases). The germline gives CDR1 MNHEY, CDR2 SVGAGI. The ends were cut back, 6 bases at V and 5 bases at J, with 16 bases in the middle. The CDR3 runs 14 residues. This CDR3 is CASSAIGARTEAFF. The CDR3 DNA reads TGTGCCAGCAGCGCGATAGGGGCGCGGACTGAAGCTTTCTTT.

The genes are TRBV10-3 and TRBJ1-5, with TRBD1 identical over 7 bases. The trim removed 10 bases at V and 0 bases at J, leaving 9 bases unmatched. This CDR3 comprises 15 residues. Germline V gene lookup returns CDR1 ENHRY and CDR2 SYGVKD. Here the CDR3 DNA reads TGTGCCACCGCGAGAGGACAGGATAGCAATCAGCCCCAGCATTTT. It yields the protein CATARGQDSNQPQHF.

The V call is TRBV28, the J call TRBJ2-7; 10 bases are a match to TRBD1. Germline trimming cut 7 bases from V and 2 bases from J; bases unmatched to any gene: 32. Germline lookup yields CDR1 MDHEN and CDR2 SYDVKM. The CDR3 contains 23 residues. The CDR3 here is CASTLFGGTGALRGGTRTYEQYF. The CDR3 DNA reads TGTGCCAGCACCCTTTTCGGGGGGACAGGGGCGCTACGAGGCGGGACTAGAACCTACGAGCAGTACTTC.

This clone was seen a handful of times. The chain joins TRBV4-3 to TRBJ2-7; D may be TRBD2 (6 bases). V lost 5 bases to trimming and J lost 0 bases, with 14 bases between them. Germline V CDR1 and CDR2: LGHNA, YSLEER. The CDR3 covers 15 residues. CDR3 sequence (DNA): TGCGCCAGCAGCTACGGGGACTCGAGCTCCTACGAGCAGTACTTC. It encodes CASSYGDSSSYEQYF.

The chain combines TRBV7-9 with TRBJ2-3, with 10 bases lining up with TRBD2. Per the germline V gene, CDR1 is SEHNR and CDR2 is FQNEAQ (reference sequence). This CDR3 has 19 residues. The J segment lost 5 bases and the V segment lost 5 bases, leaving 19 bases of the junction unmatched. The CDR3 DNA reads as TGTGCCAGCAGCGCGTTCACGCCAGCCGGGGGACTAGCGAGAGATACGCAGTATTTT. Protein sequence: CASSAFTPAGGLARDTQYF.

The gene calls are TRBV9 and TRBJ2-3; D is perhaps TRBD2 (6 bases). Trimming removed 4 bases from V and 4 bases from J, with 13 bases in between. The CDR3 consists of 14 residues. CDR1 and CDR2 (germline): SGDLS, YYNGEE. The CDR3, as DNA: TGTGCCAGCAGCCCCCGTTGGGGGGCAGATACGCAGTATTTT. Protein product: CASSPRWGADTQYF.